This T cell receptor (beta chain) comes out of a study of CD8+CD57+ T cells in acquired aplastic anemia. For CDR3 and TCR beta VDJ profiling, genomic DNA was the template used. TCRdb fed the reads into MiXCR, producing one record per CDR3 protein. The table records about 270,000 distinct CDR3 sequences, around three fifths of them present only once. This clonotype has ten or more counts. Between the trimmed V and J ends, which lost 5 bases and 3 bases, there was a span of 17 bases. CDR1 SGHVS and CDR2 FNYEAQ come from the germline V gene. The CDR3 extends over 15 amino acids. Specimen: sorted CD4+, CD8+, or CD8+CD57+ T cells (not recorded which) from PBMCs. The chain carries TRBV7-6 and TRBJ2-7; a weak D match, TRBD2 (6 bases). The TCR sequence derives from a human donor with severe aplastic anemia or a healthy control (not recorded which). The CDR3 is CASSPGGSQDYEQYF. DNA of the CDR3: TGTGCCAGCAGCCCCGGGGGTTCCCAAGACTACGAGCAGTACTTC.